The source of this TCR beta chain is a study of memory CD4+ T cells and cytomegalovirus serostatus. For the study at large: Donors were healthy Belgian adults, several CMV seropositive and 24 seronegative.

This clone was seen more than once but under ten times. Single viable CD3+CD4+CD8-CD45RO+ cells were sorted as the memory CD4+ T cells. Sequencing was performed with immunoSEQ multiplex PCR; in TCRdb, only in-frame clones are kept and a portion is missing. The table has 45,000 or so clones, about four fifths seen once. The germline V and J ends were trimmed by 3 bases and 5 bases, with 10 bases remaining between them. This CDR3 is built from 13 residues. The germline V gene has CDR1 SGHTA and CDR2 FQGNSA. V gene TRBV7-2 combines with J gene TRBJ1-1; D unresolved. This clonotype originated in an adult in good health and CMV-seronegative. The sequenced material came from memory CD4+ T cells from blood. DNA of the CDR3: TGTGCCAGCAGCTTTTCCTATGGGACTGAAGCTTTCTTT. Encoded protein: CASSFSYGTEAFF.